Below, 10 T cell receptor beta chains from the same sample are listed, as sequenced in a study of blood T cell repertoires in COVID-19. Here immunoSEQ multiplex PCR was the method, and the copy in TCRdb shows in-frame clones only, minus some. The sample shows about 310,000 clones, 87% of them seen only once. Sequenced input: peripheral blood. The receptors here all came from a man aged 50 to 60 with active or convalescent COVID-19.

The V call is TRBV6-1, the J call TRBJ2-1; possible D gene TRBD1, 8 bases. The V gene lost 4 bases and the J gene lost 4 bases, with 29 bases spanning the gap. Germline V gene lookup returns CDR1 MNHNS and CDR2 SASEGT. CDR3 length: 20 residues. CDR3 amino acids: CASSVRRGRESGLAYNEQFF. The DNA for the CDR3 is TGTGCCAGCAGTGTCCGCAGGGGGCGGGAGTCGGGGCTGGCGTACAATGAGCAGTTCTTC.

Only one count was recorded for this clone. The chain joins TRBV7-2 to TRBJ1-6; 8 bases agree with TRBD1. This CDR3 is built from 15 residues. V trimming: 3 bases; J trimming: 7 bases; junction bases outside the gene matches: 5. Germline lookup yields CDR1 SGHTA and CDR2 FQGNSA. The CDR3 DNA sequence: TGTGCCAGCAGCTTTCTGGGACAGGAAAATTCACCCCTCCACTTT. Residues: CASSFLGQENSPLHF.

The chain recombines TRBV27 with TRBJ1-2; 8 bases fit TRBD1. Germline V gene lookup returns CDR1 MNHEY and CDR2 SMNVEV (reference sequence). The CDR3 length is 18 residues. The V gene end was trimmed by 4 bases and the J gene end by 1 base; junction bases not matched to a gene: 14. CDR3 nucleotides: TGTGCCAGCAGTTCCCAATGGGGACAGGATCAAATTAACTATGGCTACACCTTC. It translates to CASSSQWGQDQINYGYTF.

As DNA, the CDR3 is TGTGCCAGCAGCTATAGGAGCGGGGTTTCCTACGAGCAGTACTTC. Translating it yields CASSYRSGVSYEQYF. The chain combines TRBV5-4 with TRBJ2-7; 7 positions match TRBD2. Germline trimming cut 3 bases from V and 1 base from J; bases unmatched to any gene: 7. CDR1 is SGHNT, CDR2 YYREEE, per germline (reference sequence). The CDR3 totals 15 residues.

The V call is TRBV19, the J call TRBJ1-3; D call uncertain. Germline CDR1 is LNHDA and CDR2 is SQIVND (reference sequence). V was cut by 7 bases and J by 2 bases, with 12 bases left in between. CDR3 length equals 14 residues. The CDR3 DNA reads as TGTGCCAGTATGCGGGCAGCGGCTGGAAACACCATATATTTT. Translation: CASMRAAAGNTIYF.

The CDR3 spells CASSLSSGQGAGGYTF. In DNA form, the CDR3 reads TGTGCCAGCAGTTTATCCTCGGGACAGGGGGCCGGAGGCTACACCTTC. This sequence joins TRBV28 and TRBJ1-2; TRBD1 matches at 12 bases. J lost 8 bases, V lost 1 base, and 8 bases had no gene match. The CDR3 length is 16 residues. Germline V lookup: CDR1 MDHEN, CDR2 SYDVKM.

The V and J genes are TRBV12-5 and TRBJ1-5; 8 nucleotides line up with TRBD1. Germline assignment: CDR1 LGHNT and CDR2 FRNRAP. The CDR3 covers 16 residues. After removal of 1 base from V and 4 bases from J, the junction contained 6 bases not matched to a gene. CDR3 bases: TGTGCTAGTGGTTTGGGTGGACAGGGAGGTAATCAGCCCCAGCATTTT. Translated: CASGLGGQGGNQPQHF.

This clone was observed a few times. This rearrangement joins TRBV3-1 (or the pseudogene TRBV3-2) to TRBJ2-7; 7 bases line up with TRBD2. The length of the CDR3 is 15 residues. V shed 0 bases and J 4 bases; nucleotides not matched to a gene: 6. In germline, CDR1 is LGHDT, CDR2 YNNKEL (reference sequence). Here the CDR3 DNA reads TGTGCCAGCAGCCAAGACGGGGGGTCCTTTTACGAGCAGTACTTC. Translation gives CASSQDGGSFYEQYF.

V is TRBV6-2 or TRBV6-3 and J is TRBJ1-2; TRBD1 is a possible D gene (5 bases). The CDR3 is 14 amino acids. CDR1 is MNHEY and CDR2 is SVGEGT in the germline V gene. Trimming stripped 2 bases from V and 4 bases from J, with 11 bases between. CDR3 loop: CASSYGDSLYGYTF. The DNA of the CDR3 is TGTGCCAGCAGTTACGGAGACAGTCTCTATGGCTACACCTTC.

The genes are TRBV19 and TRBJ2-5; D unresolved. This CDR3 region has 13 residues. Per germline, CDR1 LNHDA and CDR2 SQIVND (reference sequence). V was cut by 2 bases and J by 7 bases, with 11 bases left in between. CDR3 bases: TGTGCCAGTAGTATATCGCCGCTGAGGACCCAGTACTTC. This translates into CASSISPLRTQYF.